Listed here are 22 T cell receptor beta chains from one sample, sequenced in a study of cytomegalovirus exposure and HLA in healthy donors. PCR used 60 Vbeta primers and 13 Jbeta primers. Libraries were prepared by immunoSEQ multiplex PCR; TCRdb keeps only in-frame clonotypes and omits some of them. The sample carries 150,000 to 200,000 clones, 70% to 90% recorded once. The specimen sequenced was PBMCs. All receptors derive from a man aged 18 to 35 in good health and CMV-seropositive.

The chain carries TRBV29-1 and TRBJ1-1, with a weak D call TRBD1 (5 bases). The CDR3 length is 14 residues. Germline CDR1 and CDR2: SQVTM and ANQGSEA. V was clipped by 6 bases and J by 8 bases, with 22 bases between them. The CDR3 is CSVKWGRAKSEAFF. The CDR3 bases are TGCAGCGTAAAGTGGGGCAGGGCGAAATCCGAAGCTTTCTTT.

V and J are TRBV27 and TRBJ2-7; D is perhaps TRBD1 (6 bases). With 6 bases removed from V and 0 bases from J, the gap between germline ends came to 15 bases. The CDR3 consists of 15 residues. The V gene's germline CDR1 is MNHEY and CDR2 SMNVEV (reference sequence). CDR3 amino acids: CASRLTGHPSYEQYF. DNA of the CDR3: TGTGCCAGCAGACTGACAGGTCACCCCTCCTACGAGCAGTACTTC.

The genes are TRBV6-5 and TRBJ1-1; D gene ambiguous. Looked up from germline, CDR1 is MNHEY and CDR2 is SVGAGI. Trimming pared 8 bases from V and 6 bases from J, leaving 16 bases between. The CDR3 runs to 13 residues. CDR3 DNA sequence: TGTGCCAGCTGTCTCGCAGGTTCCTCTGAAGCTTTCTTT. Protein: CASCLAGSSEAFF.

The chain carries TRBV10-3 and TRBJ1-4; 11 bases agree with TRBD1. With 6 bases clipped from V and 8 bases from J, the junction kept 2 bases outside the gene matches. The CDR3 runs to 13 residues. The germline gives CDR1 ENHRY, CDR2 SYGVKD. This CDR3 reads CAIRRTGGEKLFF. The CDR3 DNA is TGTGCCATCAGGAGGACAGGGGGCGAAAAACTGTTTTTT.

V is TRBV14 and J is TRBJ2-5; 11 nucleotides align to TRBD2. The germline V gene encodes CDR1 SGHDN and CDR2 FVKESK. Trimming at V came to 4 bases and at J to 3 bases, leaving 1 base not matched to a gene. The CDR3 is 14 amino acids. The CDR3 region is CASSLTSGEETQYF. CDR3 coding DNA: TGTGCCAGCAGCCTGACTAGCGGGGAAGAGACCCAGTACTTC.

The chain carries TRBV7-2 and TRBJ2-1; 8 nucleotides agree with TRBD1. Germline V lookup: CDR1 SGHTA, CDR2 FQGNSA. With V trimmed by 2 bases and J by 5 bases, 8 bases remained unmatched. This CDR3 region has 16 residues. CDR3 sequence (DNA): TGTGCCAGCAGCTTACCGACAGGGACAGGACACAATGAGCAGTTCTTC. The encoded protein is CASSLPTGTGHNEQFF.

V is TRBV14 and J is TRBJ2-7; 8 nucleotides match TRBD2. This CDR3 contains 14 residues. Germline trimming cut 5 bases from V and 5 bases from J; bases unmatched to any gene: 8. CDR1 is SGHDN, CDR2 FVKESK, per germline. The CDR3 bases are TGTGCCAGCAGCTCTCGGGGGGGCCCCAACGAGCAGTACTTC. Its protein is CASSSRGGPNEQYF. The full variable domain, its missing parts supplied by reference TRBV14 and TRBJ2-7, is EAGVTQFPSHSVIEKGQTVTLRCDPISGHDNLYWYRRVMGKEIKFLLHFVKESKQDESGMPNNRFLAERTGGTYSTLKVQPAELEDSGVYFCASSSRGGPNEQYFGPGTRLTVT.

This clone is a singleton in its sample. The junction and the germline gene differ at one end; a read error may be behind it. The V call is TRBV6-6, the J call TRBJ2-7; 8 positions match TRBD2. Germline V CDR1 and CDR2: MNHNY, SVGAGI (reference sequence). The CDR3 covers 15 residues. The CDR3 protein is CASSYGAGGNYGQYF. CDR3 DNA sequence: TGTGCCAGCAGTTACGGGGCGGGGGGAAACTACGGGCAGTACTTC.

J is TRBJ2-7 and V is TRBV7-2; D might be TRBD2 (6 bases). CDR3 length: 14 amino acids. Germline loops: CDR1 SGHTA, CDR2 FQGNSA. V shed 0 bases and J shed 2 bases, with 8 bases lying between them. Here the CDR3 DNA reads TGTGCCAGCAGCTTAGCCGGGGGAGCCTACGAGCAGTACTTC. It specifies CASSLAGGAYEQYF.

This chain links TRBV5-1 with TRBJ2-5, with 14 bases that match TRBD2. This CDR3 is 17 amino acids long. Unmatched junction bases numbered 6, after V lost 3 bases and J lost 2 bases. Germline CDR1 and CDR2: SGHRS and YFSETQ. The CDR3, as DNA: TGCGCCAGCAGCTGGAAACGGACTAGCGGGGGGCAAGAGACCCAGTACTTC. It translates to CASSWKRTSGGQETQYF.

This chain links TRBV10-2 with TRBJ1-6, with a tentative D call TRBD1 (5 bases). The germline CDR1 and CDR2 sequences are WSHSY and SAAADI. This CDR3 comprises 14 residues. Trimming pared 3 bases from V and 13 bases from J, leaving 16 bases between. The CDR3 loop is CASSDLIGGSPLHF. CDR3 coding DNA: TGCGCCAGCAGTGATTTAATCGGGGGGTCCCCCCTCCACTTT.

This chain uses TRBV5-1 with TRBJ2-5, with D possibly TRBD2 on 6 matching bases. The CDR3 loop spans 17 amino acids. Trimming shortened V by 0 bases and J by 1 base, and 16 bases separated the two germline ends. Germline-derived CDR1 and CDR2 are SGHRS and YFSETQ. CDR3 nucleotides: TGCGCCAGCAGCTTGGCCGGGAGCGGCCCGGGCCAAGAGACCCAGTACTTC. Encoded protein: CASSLAGSGPGQETQYF.

The chain joins TRBV4-1 to TRBJ1-2, with D hard to call. Germline lookup yields CDR1 MGHRA and CDR2 YSYEKL. The CDR3 extends over 13 amino acids. Deletions cut 0 bases from V and 8 bases from J, with 10 bases between. CDR3 sequence: CASSQDRGKGYTF. In nucleotides, the CDR3 is TGCGCCAGCAGCCAAGATCGGGGTAAGGGCTACACCTTC.

The table lists this clone with a few counts. The chain employs TRBV7-9 and TRBJ1-3, with D possibly matching TRBD1 (5 bases). This CDR3 is built from 14 residues. V was shortened by 2 bases and J by 4 bases, with 9 bases between the two germline ends. Germline V gene sequence: CDR1 SEHNR, CDR2 FQNEAQ (reference sequence). CDR3 bases: TGTGCCAGCAGCTTACAAGGGGCCGGAAACACCATATATTTT. Translated, it gives CASSLQGAGNTIYF.

The CDR3, as DNA: TGCGCCAGCAGTGAGTCGAACCCGGGACAGTGGAACACCGGGGAGCTGTTTTTT. Its protein product is CASSESNPGQWNTGELFF. The chain combines TRBV10-2 with TRBJ2-2; 7 bases line up with TRBD1. Germline CDR1 is WSHSY and CDR2 is SAAADI. CDR3 length equals 18 residues. V lost 0 bases, J lost 1 base, and 8 bases stayed unmatched.

The CDR3 spells CASSFGTALGQPQHF. The CDR3 DNA reads as TGTGCCAGCAGTTTTGGGACAGCCCTGGGTCAGCCCCAGCATTTT. J is TRBJ1-5 and V is TRBV5-6, with 7 bases fitting TRBD1. V shed 5 bases and J 6 bases; nucleotides not matched to a gene: 11. This CDR3 is 15 amino acids long. CDR1 is SGHDT and CDR2 is YYEEEE in the germline V gene.

The gene calls are TRBV19 and TRBJ2-3, with TRBD1 matching over 10 bases. Germline V gene data show CDR1 as LNHDA and CDR2 as SQIVND (reference sequence). V lost 4 bases, J lost 2 bases, and 3 bases stayed unmatched. This CDR3 contains 15 residues. The DNA of the CDR3 is TGTGCCAGTAGTAAGGGGACAGGGGACACAGATACGCAGTATTTT. Translation gives CASSKGTGDTDTQYF.

For the CDR3, the DNA is TGTGCCAGCAGTTACTCCCCAGGGCTTGCTTTCTTT. Its protein is CASSYSPGLAFF. The chain joins TRBV6-5 to TRBJ1-1, with D perhaps TRBD1 (5 bases). Germline values: CDR1 MNHEY, CDR2 SVGAGI. With 0 bases removed from V and 11 bases from J, the gap between germline ends came to 10 bases. The CDR3 has 12 residues.

V and J are TRBV5-1 and TRBJ1-1, with 8 bases matching TRBD1. CDR3 length equals 15 residues. The J segment lost 5 bases and the V segment lost 3 bases, leaving 9 bases of the junction unmatched. From germline, CDR1 is SGHRS and CDR2 YFSETQ. CDR3 region: CASSSSQGAGTEAFF. The DNA for the CDR3 is TGCGCCAGCAGCTCGAGCCAGGGGGCTGGGACTGAAGCTTTCTTT.

The V gene is TRBV6-1, the J gene TRBJ1-6, with D hard to call. The V gene's germline CDR1 is MNHNS and CDR2 SASEGT. The CDR3 runs to 15 residues. V lost 9 bases and J lost 9, with 21 bases in between. The CDR3 here is CASITRSDSGSPLHF. The CDR3 DNA reads as TGTGCCAGTATTACCCGGTCGGATAGCGGTTCACCCCTCCACTTT.

The chain uses TRBV7-2 and TRBJ1-1; 8 bases map to TRBD1. This CDR3 spans 12 amino acids. V shed 11 bases and J 4 bases; nucleotides not matched to a gene: 6. Germline CDR1 reads SGHTA; CDR2 reads FQGNSA. For the CDR3, the DNA is TGTGCCGGATCTACAGGGGGCACTGAAGCTTTCTTT. Encoded protein: CAGSTGGTEAFF.

The chain uses TRBV7-2 and TRBJ2-7; 8 positions agree with TRBD1. Germline V lookup: CDR1 SGHTA, CDR2 FQGNSA. V gave up 5 bases and J gave up 0 bases; unmatched junction bases: 9. The CDR3 has 16 residues. DNA for the CDR3: TGTGCCAGCAGCATTCACTCAACAGGGGGCTCCTACGAGCAGTACTTC. Translating gives CASSIHSTGGSYEQYF. The full variable domain, rest sourced from reference TRBV7-2 and TRBJ2-7, is GAGVSQSPSNKVTEKGKDVELRCDPISGHTALYWYRQSLGQGLEFLIYFQGNSAPDKSGLPSDRFSAERTGGSVSTLTIQRTQQEDSAVYLCASSIHSTGGSYEQYFGPGTRLTVT.